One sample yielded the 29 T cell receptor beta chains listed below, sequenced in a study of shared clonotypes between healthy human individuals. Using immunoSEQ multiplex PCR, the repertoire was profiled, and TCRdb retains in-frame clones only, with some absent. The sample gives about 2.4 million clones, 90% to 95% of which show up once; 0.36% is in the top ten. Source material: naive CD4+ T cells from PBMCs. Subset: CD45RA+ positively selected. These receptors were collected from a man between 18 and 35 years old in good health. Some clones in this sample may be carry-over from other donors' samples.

The CDR3 loop reads CATQGSNEKLFF. CDR3 DNA: TGTGCCACCCAGGGCTCTAATGAAAAACTGTTTTTT. V gene TRBV15 combines with J gene TRBJ1-4, with D perhaps TRBD1 (5 bases). This CDR3 comprises 12 residues. V was pared by 8 bases and J by 3 bases, with 7 bases between. Per germline, CDR1 LNHNV and CDR2 YYDKDF (reference sequence).

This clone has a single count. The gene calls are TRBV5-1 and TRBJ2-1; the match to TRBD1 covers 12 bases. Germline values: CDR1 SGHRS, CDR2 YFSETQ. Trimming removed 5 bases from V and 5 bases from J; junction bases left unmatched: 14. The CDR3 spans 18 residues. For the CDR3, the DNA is TGCGCCAGCAGATTCCGGGACAGGGGGCTTCCGAAAAACAATGAGCAGTTCTTC. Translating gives CASRFRDRGLPKNNEQFF.

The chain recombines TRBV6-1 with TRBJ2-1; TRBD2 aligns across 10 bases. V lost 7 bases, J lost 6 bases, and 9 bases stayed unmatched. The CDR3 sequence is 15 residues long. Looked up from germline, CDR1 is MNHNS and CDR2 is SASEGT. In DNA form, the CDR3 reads TGTGCCAGCACAAGGACAAGCGGGAGGGGCAATGAGCAGTTCTTC. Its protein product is CASTRTSGRGNEQFF.

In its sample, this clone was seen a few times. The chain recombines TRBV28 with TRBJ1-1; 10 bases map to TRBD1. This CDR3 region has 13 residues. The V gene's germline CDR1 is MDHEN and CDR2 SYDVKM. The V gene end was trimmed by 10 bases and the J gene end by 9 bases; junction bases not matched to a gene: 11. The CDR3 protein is CAITPGQGSKAFF. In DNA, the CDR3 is TGTGCCATTACGCCGGGACAGGGGTCGAAAGCTTTCTTT.

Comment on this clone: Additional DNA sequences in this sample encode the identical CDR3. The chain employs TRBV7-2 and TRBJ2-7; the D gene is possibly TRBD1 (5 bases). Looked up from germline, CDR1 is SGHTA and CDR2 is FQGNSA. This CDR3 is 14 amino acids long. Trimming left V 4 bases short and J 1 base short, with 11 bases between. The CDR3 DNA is TGTGCCAGCAGCTCCATATCAGGGTCCTACGAGCAGTACTTC. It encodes CASSSISGSYEQYF.

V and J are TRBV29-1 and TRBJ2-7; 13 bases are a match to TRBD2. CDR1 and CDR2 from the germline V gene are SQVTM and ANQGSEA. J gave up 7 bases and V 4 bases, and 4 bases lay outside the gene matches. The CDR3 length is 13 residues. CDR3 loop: CSVGTSGSLEQYF. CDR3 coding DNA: TGCAGCGTTGGGACTAGCGGGAGTTTGGAGCAGTACTTC.

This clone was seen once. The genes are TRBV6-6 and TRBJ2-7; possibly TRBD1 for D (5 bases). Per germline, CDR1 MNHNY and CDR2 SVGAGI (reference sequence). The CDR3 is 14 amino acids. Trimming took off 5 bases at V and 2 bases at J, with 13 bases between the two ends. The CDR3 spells CASSSFDSTYEQYF. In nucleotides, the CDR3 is TGTGCCAGCAGTAGCTTCGACAGTACCTACGAGCAGTACTTC.

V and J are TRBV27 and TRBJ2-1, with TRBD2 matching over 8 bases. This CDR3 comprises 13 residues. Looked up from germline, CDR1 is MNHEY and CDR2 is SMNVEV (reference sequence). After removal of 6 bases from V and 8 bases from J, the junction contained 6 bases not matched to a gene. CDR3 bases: TGTGCCAGCAGGCGACTAGCGTACGATGAGCAGTTCTTC. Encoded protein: CASRRLAYDEQFF.

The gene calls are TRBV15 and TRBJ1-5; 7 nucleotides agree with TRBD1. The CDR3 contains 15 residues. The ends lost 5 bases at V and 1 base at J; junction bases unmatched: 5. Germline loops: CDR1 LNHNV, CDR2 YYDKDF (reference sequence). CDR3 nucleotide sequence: TGTGCCACCAGCGTCAGACAGGGCAGCAATCAGCCCCAGCATTTT. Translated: CATSVRQGSNQPQHF.

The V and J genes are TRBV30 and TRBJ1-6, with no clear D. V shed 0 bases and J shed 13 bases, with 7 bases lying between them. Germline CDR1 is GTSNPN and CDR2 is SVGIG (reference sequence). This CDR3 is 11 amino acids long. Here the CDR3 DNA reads TGTGCCTGGAGTGTATCGTCCCCCCTCCACTTT. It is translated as CAWSVSSPLHF.

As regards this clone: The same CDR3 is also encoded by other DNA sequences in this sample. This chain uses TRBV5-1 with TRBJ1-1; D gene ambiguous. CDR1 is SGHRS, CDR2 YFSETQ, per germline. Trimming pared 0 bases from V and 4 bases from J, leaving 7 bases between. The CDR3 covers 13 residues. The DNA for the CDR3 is TGCGCCAGCAGCTTGGAGGTGGGCACTGAAGCTTTCTTT. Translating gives CASSLEVGTEAFF.

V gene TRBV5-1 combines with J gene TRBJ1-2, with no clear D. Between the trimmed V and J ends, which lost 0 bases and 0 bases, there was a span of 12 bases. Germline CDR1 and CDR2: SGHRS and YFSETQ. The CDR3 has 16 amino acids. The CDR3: CASSLAAGKPNYGYTF. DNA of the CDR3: TGCGCCAGCAGCTTGGCGGCAGGAAAGCCTAACTATGGCTACACCTTC.

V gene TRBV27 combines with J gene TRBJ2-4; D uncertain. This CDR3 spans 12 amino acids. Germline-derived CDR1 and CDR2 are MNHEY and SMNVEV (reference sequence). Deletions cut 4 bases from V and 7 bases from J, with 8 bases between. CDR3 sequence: CASSSIGNIQYF. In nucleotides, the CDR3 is TGTGCCAGCAGTTCGATAGGGAACATTCAGTACTTC.

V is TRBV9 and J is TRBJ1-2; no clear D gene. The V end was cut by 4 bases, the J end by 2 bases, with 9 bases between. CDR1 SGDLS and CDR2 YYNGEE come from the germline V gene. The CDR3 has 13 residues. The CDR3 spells CASSRGRNYGYTF. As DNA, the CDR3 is TGTGCCAGCAGCCGAGGACGGAACTATGGCTACACCTTC.

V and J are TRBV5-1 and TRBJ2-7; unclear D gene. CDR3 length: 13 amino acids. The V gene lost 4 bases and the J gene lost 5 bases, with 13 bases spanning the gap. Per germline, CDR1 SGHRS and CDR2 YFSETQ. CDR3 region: CASSEDGWDEQYF. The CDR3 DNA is TGCGCCAGCAGCGAGGACGGCTGGGACGAGCAGTACTTC.

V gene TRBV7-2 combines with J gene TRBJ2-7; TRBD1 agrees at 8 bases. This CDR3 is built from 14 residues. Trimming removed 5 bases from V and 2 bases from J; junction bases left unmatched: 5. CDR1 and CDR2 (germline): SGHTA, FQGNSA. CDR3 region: CASSTDRVAYEQYF. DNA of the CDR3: TGTGCCAGCAGCACGGACAGGGTTGCCTACGAGCAGTACTTC.

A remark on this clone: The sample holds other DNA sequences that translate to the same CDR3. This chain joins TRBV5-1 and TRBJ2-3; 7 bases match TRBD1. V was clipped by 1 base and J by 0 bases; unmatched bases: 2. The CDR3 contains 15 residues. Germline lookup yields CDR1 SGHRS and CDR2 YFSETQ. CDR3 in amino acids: CASSLRGRSTDTQYF. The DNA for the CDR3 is TGCGCCAGCAGCTTGAGGGGGCGTAGCACAGATACGCAGTATTTT. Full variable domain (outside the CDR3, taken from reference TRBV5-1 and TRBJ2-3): KAGVTQTPRYLIKTRGQQVTLSCSPISGHRSVSWYQQTPGQGLQFLFEYFSETQRNKGNFPGRFSGRQFSNSRSEMNVSTLELGDSALYLCASSLRGRSTDTQYFGPGTRLTVL.

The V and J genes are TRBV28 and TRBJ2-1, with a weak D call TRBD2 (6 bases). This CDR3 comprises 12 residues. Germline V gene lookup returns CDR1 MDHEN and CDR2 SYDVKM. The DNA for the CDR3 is TGTTTATCGTCCGGGGCGGGGTTTGAGCAGTTCTTC. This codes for CLSSGAGFEQFF. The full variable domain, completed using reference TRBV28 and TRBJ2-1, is DVKVTQSSRYLVKRTGEKVFLECVQDMDHENMFWYRQDPGLGLRLIYFSYDVKMKEKGDIPEGYSVSREKKERFSLILESASTNQTSMYLCLSSGAGFEQFFGPGTRLTVL.

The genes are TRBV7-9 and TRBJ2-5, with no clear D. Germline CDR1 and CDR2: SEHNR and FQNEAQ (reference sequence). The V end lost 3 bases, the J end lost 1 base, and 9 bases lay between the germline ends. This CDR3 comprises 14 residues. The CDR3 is CASSFPALQETQYF. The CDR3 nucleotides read TGTGCCAGCAGCTTCCCCGCCCTCCAAGAGACCCAGTACTTC. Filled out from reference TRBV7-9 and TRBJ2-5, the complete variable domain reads DTGVSQNPRHKITKRGQNVTFRCDPISEHNRLYWYRQTLGQGPEFLTYFQNEAQLEKSRLLSDRFSAERPKGSFSTLEIQRTEQGDSAMYLCASSFPALQETQYFGPGTRLLVL.

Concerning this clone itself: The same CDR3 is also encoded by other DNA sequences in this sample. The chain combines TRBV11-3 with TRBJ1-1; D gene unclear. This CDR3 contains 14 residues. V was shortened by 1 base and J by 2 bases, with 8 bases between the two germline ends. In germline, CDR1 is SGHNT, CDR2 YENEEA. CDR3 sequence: CASSLGGLNTEAFF. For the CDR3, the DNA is TGTGCCAGCAGCTTAGGAGGGCTAAACACTGAAGCTTTCTTT.

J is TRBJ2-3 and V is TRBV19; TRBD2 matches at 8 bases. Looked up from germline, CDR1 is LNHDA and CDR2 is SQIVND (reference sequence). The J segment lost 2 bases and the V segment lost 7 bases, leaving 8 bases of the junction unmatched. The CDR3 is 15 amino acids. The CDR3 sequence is CASITVAGSTDTQYF. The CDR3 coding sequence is TGTGCCAGTATTACGGTAGCGGGGTCCACAGATACGCAGTATTTT. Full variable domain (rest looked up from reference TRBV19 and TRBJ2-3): DGGITQSPKYLFRKEGQNVTLSCEQNLNHDAMYWYRQDPGQGLRLIYYSQIVNDFQKGDIAEGYSVSREKKESFPLTVTSAQKNPTAFYLCASITVAGSTDTQYFGPGTRLTVL.

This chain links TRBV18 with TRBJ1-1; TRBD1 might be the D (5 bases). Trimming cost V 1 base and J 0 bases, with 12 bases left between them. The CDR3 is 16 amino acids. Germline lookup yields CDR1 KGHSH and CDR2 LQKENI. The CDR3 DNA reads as TGTGCCAGCTCACCACTGCAGGGAACATTGAACACTGAAGCTTTCTTT. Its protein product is CASSPLQGTLNTEAFF.

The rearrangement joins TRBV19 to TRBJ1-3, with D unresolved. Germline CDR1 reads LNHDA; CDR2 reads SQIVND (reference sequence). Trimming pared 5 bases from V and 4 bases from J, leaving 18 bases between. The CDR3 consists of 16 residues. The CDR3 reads CASSPRAEPAGNTIYF. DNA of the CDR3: TGTGCCAGTAGTCCGAGAGCTGAGCCCGCGGGAAACACCATATATTTT.

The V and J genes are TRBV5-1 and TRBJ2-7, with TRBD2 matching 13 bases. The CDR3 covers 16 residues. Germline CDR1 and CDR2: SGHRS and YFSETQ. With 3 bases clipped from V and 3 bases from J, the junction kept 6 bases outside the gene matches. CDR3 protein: CASSSTLAGGNYEQYF. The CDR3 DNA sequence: TGCGCCAGCAGCTCAACACTAGCGGGAGGGAACTACGAGCAGTACTTC. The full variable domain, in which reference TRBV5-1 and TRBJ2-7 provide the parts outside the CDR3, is KAGVTQTPRYLIKTRGQQVTLSCSPISGHRSVSWYQQTPGQGLQFLFEYFSETQRNKGNFPGRFSGRQFSNSRSEMNVSTLELGDSALYLCASSSTLAGGNYEQYFGPGTRLTVT.

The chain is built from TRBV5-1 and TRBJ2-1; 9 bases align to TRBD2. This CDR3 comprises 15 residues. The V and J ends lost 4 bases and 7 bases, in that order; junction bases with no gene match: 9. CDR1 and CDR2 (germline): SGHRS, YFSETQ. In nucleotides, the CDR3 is TGCGCCAGCAGCCCAGCGGCGGGAGGGAGGAATGAGCAGTTCTTC. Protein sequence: CASSPAAGGRNEQFF.

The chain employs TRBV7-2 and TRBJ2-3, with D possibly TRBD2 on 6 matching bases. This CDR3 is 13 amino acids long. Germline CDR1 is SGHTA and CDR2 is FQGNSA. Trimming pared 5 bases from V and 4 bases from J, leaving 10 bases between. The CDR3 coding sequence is TGTGCCAGCAGCGCCAGGAGGGCAGATACGCAGTATTTT. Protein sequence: CASSARRADTQYF.

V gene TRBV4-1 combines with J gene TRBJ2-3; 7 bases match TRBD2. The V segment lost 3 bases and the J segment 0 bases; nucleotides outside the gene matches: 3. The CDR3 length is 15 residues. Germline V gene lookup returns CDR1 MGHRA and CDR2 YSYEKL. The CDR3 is CASSHPSGSTDTQYF. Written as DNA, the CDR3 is TGCGCCAGCAGCCATCCTAGCGGTAGCACAGATACGCAGTATTTT.

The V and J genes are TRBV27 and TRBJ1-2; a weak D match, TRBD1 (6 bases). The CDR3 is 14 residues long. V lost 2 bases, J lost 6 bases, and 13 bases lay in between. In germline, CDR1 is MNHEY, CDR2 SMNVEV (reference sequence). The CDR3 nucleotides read TGTGCCAGCAGTTTAAGGGGCAGGGGCCATGGCTACACCTTC. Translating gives CASSLRGRGHGYTF.

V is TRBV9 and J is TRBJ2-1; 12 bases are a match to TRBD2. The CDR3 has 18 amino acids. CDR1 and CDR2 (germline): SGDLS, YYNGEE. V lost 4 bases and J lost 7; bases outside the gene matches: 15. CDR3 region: CASSPRTSGILGWNEQFF. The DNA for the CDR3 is TGTGCCAGCAGCCCGCGGACTAGCGGGATCCTCGGGTGGAATGAGCAGTTCTTC. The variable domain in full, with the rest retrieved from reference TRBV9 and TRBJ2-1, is DSGVTQTPKHLITATGQRVTLRCSPRSGDLSVYWYQQSLDQGLQFLIQYYNGEERAKGNILERFSAQQFPDLHSELNLSSLELGDSALYFCASSPRTSGILGWNEQFFGPGTRLTVL.